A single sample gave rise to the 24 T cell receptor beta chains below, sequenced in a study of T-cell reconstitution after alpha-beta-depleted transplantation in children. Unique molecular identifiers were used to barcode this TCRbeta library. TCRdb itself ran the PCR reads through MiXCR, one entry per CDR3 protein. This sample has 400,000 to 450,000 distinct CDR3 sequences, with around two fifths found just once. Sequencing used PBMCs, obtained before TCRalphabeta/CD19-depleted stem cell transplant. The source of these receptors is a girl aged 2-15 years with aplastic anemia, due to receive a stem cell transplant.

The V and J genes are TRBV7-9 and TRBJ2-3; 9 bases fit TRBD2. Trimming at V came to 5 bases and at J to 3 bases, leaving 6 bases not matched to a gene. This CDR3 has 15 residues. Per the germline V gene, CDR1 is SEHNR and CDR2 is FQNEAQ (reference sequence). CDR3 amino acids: CASSPRGGGTDTQYF. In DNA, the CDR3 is TGTGCCAGCAGCCCGCGGGGGGGCGGGACAGATACGCAGTATTTT.

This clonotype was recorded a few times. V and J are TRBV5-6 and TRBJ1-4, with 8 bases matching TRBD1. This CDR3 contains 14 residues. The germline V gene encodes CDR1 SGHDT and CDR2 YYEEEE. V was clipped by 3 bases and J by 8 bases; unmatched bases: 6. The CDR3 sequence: CASSSLDREEKLFF. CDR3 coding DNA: TGTGCCAGCAGCTCTTTGGACAGGGAGGAAAAACTGTTTTTT.

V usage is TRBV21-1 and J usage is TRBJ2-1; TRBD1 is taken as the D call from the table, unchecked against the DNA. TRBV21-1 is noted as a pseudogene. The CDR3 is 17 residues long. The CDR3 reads CASSKSSRTGVYNEQFF. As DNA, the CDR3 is TGTGCCAGCAGCAAATCTTCCCGGACAGGGGTTTACAATGAGCAGTTCTTC.

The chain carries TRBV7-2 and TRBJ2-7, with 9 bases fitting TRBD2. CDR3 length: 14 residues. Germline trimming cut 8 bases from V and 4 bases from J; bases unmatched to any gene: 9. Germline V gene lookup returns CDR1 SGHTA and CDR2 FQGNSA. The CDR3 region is CASGQTSGEYEQYF. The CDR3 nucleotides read TGTGCCAGCGGCCAGACTAGCGGTGAATACGAGCAGTACTTC.

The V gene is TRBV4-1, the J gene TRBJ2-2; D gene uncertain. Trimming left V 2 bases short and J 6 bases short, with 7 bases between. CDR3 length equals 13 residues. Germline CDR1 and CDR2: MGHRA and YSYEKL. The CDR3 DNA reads TGCGCCAGCAGCCAACCGGCGGCCGGGGAGCTGTTTTTT. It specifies CASSQPAAGELFF.

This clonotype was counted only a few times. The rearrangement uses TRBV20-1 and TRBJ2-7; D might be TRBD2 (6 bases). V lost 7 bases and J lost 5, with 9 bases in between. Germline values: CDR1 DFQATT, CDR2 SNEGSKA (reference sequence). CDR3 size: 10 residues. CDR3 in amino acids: CSVAEHEQYF. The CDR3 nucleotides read TGCAGTGTAGCGGAGCACGAGCAGTACTTC.

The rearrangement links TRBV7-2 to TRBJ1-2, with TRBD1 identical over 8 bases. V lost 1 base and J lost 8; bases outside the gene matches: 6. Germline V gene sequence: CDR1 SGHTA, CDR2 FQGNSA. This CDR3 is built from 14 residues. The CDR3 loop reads CASSLVGGDRGYTF. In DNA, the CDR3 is TGTGCCAGCAGCTTAGTTGGAGGGGACAGGGGCTACACCTTC.

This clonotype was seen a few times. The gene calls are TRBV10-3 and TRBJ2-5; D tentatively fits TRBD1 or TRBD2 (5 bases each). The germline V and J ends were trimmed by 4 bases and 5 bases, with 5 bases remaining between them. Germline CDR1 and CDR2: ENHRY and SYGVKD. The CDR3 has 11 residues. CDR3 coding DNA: TGTGCCATCAGTGGGGGGGAGACCCAGTACTTC. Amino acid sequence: CAISGGETQYF.

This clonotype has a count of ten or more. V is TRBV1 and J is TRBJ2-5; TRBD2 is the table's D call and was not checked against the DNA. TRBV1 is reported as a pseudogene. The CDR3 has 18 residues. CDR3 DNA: TGCACCAGCAGCCAAGAGAGGACTAGCGGGAGGGGGCAAGAGACCCAGTACTTC. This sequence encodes CTSSQERTSGRGQETQYF.

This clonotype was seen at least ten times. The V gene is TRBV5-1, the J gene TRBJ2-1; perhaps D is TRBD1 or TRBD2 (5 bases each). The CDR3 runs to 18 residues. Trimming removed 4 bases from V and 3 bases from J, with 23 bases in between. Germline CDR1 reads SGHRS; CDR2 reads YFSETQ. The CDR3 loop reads CASSPFSDLGRGYNEQFF. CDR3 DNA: TGCGCCAGCAGCCCATTTTCAGATTTGGGACGCGGCTACAATGAGCAGTTCTTC.

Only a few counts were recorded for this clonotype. CDR3 in amino acids: CASSPSMNEQFF. DNA for the CDR3: TGTGCCAGCAGTCCAAGTATGAATGAGCAGTTCTTC. The genes are TRBV7-6 and TRBJ2-1; D is unclear. The length of the CDR3 is 12 residues. V lost 6 bases and J lost 7, with 10 bases in between. Germline V gene lookup returns CDR1 SGHVS and CDR2 FNYEAQ.

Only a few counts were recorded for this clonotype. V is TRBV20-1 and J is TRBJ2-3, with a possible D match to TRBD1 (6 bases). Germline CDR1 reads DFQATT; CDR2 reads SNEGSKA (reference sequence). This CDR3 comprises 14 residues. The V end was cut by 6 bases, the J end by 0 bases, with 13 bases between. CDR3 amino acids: CSAKGVASTDTQYF. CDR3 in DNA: TGCAGTGCCAAGGGGGTAGCTAGCACAGATACGCAGTATTTT.

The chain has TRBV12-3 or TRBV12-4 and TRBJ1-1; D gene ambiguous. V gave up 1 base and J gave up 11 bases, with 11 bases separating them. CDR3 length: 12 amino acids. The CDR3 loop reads CASSLGVRSAFF. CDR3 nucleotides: TGTGCCAGCAGTTTAGGTGTCCGCTCGGCTTTCTTT.

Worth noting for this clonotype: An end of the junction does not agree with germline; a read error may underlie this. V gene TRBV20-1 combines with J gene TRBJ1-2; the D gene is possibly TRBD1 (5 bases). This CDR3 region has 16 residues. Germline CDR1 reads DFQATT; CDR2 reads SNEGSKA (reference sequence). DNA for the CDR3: TGCAGTGCTCCAACGGAACCGGGACTAACGGGCTATGGCGACACCTTC. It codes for CSAPTEPGLTGYGDTF.

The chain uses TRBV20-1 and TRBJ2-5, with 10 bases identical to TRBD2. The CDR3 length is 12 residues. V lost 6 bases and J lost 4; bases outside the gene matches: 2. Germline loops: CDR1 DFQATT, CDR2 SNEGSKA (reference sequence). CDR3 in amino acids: CSAVAGGETQYF. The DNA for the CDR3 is TGCAGTGCGGTAGCGGGAGGAGAGACCCAGTACTTC.

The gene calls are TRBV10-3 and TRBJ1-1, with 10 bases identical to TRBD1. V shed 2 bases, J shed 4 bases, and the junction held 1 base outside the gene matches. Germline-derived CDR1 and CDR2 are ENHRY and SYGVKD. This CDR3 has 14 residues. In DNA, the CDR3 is TGTGCCATCAGTGAGGGGACAGGGGTCACTGAAGCTTTCTTT. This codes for CAISEGTGVTEAFF.

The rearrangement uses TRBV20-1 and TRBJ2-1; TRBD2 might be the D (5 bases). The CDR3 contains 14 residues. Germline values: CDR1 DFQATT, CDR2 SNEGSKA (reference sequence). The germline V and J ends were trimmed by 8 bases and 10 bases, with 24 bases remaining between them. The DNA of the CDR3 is TGCAGTCCAACTAGTTCTCGAGGCGTCGGGGAGCAGTTCTTC. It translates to CSPTSSRGVGEQFF.

CDR3 residues: CSARRDYSTQYF. The CDR3 DNA follows: TGCAGTGCTCGCCGGGACTACTCTACGCAGTATTTT. The chain carries TRBV20-1 and TRBJ2-3, with 7 bases identical to TRBD2. The CDR3 runs 12 residues. Germline loops: CDR1 DFQATT, CDR2 SNEGSKA (reference sequence). V was pared by 5 bases and J by 8 bases, with 7 bases of the junction left unmatched.

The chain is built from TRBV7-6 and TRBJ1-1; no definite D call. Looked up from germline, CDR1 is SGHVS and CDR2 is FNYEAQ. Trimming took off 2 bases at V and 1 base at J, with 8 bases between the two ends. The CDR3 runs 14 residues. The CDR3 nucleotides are TGTGCCAGCAGCTTATCCTACAGGAACACTGAAGCTTTCTTT. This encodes CASSLSYRNTEAFF.

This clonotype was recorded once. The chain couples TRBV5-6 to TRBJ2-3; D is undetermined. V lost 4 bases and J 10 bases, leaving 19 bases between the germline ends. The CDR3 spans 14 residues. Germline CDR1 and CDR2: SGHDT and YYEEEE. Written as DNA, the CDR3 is TGTGCCAGCAGCGGCTTTCGGACCCCGACTGCGCAGTATTTT. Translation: CASSGFRTPTAQYF.

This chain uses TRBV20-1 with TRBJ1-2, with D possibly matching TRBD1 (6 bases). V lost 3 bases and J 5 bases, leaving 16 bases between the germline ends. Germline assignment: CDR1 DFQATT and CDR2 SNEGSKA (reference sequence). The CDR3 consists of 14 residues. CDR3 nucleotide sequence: TGCAGTGCTAGGGGGGCAGGAGTATGGTATGGCTACACCTTC. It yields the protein CSARGAGVWYGYTF.

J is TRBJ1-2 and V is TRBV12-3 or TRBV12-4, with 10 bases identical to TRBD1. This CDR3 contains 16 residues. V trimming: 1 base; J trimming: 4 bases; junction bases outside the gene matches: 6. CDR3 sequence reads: CASSLEGQGTLYGYTF. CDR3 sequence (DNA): TGTGCCAGCAGTTTAGAGGGACAGGGGACCCTCTATGGCTACACCTTC.

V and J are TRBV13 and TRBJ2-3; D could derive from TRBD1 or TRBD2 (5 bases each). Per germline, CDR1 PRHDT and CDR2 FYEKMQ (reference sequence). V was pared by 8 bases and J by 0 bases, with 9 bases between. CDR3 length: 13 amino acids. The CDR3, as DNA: TGTGCCAGCGGGACCGGTAGCACAGATACGCAGTATTTT. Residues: CASGTGSTDTQYF.

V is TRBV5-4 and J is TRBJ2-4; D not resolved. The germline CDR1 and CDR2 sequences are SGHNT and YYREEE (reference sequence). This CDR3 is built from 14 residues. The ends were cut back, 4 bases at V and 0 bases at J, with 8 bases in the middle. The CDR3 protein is CASSQDLAKNIQYF. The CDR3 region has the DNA TGTGCCAGCAGCCAGGACCTAGCCAAAAACATTCAGTACTTC. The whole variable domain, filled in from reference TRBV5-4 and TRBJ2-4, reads ETGVTQSPTHLIKTRGQQVTLRCSSQSGHNTVSWYQQALGQGPQFIFQYYREEENGRGNFPPRFSGLQFPNYSSELNVNALELDDSALYLCASSQDLAKNIQYFGAGTRLSVL.